This T cell receptor (beta chain) was identified during a study of EBV T-cell therapy then PD-1 blockade in nasopharyngeal carcinoma. As for this clone: Its antigen is unidentified.

Data came from immunoSEQ multiplex PCR; TCRdb stores just in-frame clones and leaves some out. The data hold some 21,000 clones, with approximately 87% observed a single time. The CDR3 sequence is 16 residues long. Germline V gene data show CDR1 as MRHNA and CDR2 as SNTAGT. J was trimmed by 2 bases and V by 2 bases; bases with no gene match: 7. Treatment described: AdE1-LMPpoly-expanded autologous EBV-specific T-cell therapy followed by anti-PD-1 nivolumab. The clonotype originates from a middle-aged man with nasopharyngeal carcinoma. V is TRBV6-4 and J is TRBJ2-3, with 7 nucleotides matching TRBD1. Material: CD8+ T cells from blood, obtained at approximately day 62 from a patient whose treatment included autologous EBV-specific T cells and nivolumab. The chain's CDR3 is CASSDTPGTATDTQYF. CDR3 DNA sequence: TGTGCCAGCAGTGACACCCCCGGGACAGCCACAGATACGCAGTATTTT.